The rows below give T cell receptor beta chains drawn from one sample of a study of OX40 agonist ivuxolimab in advanced cancers. Libraries were prepared by immunoSEQ multiplex PCR; TCRdb keeps only in-frame clonotypes and omits some of them. This sample yields about 44,000 clones, of which about four fifths are seen a single time; more than 9% belongs to the top ten. The sequenced sample was CD4+ or CD8+ T cells sorted from blood, obtained in a trial of the OX40 agonist ivuxolimab. The source is an adult with an advanced solid tumor such as melanoma, head and neck, liver or kidney cancer. Each CDR3 is given with its conserved first and last residue. Each record gives: D gene, V gene, clone size, J gene, CDR3 DNA, CDR3 protein. A D gene is named only where the DNA matches it firmly. Size is stated for part of the rows, as once, few or many counts, or as a class when the clone is expanded.

d_gene: NA; v_gene: TRBV4-1; abundance: NA; j_gene: TRBJ2-1; CDR3nt: TGCGCCAGCAGCCAAAATAGAGTAGGGGATTCTGCTGAGCAGTTCTTC; CDR3aa: CASSQNRVGDSAEQFF
d_gene: NA; v_gene: TRBV7-2; abundance: NA; j_gene: TRBJ2-7; CDR3nt: TGTGCCAGCAGCTCCCAGGGGAAGGGTCCCCACGAGCAGTACTTC; CDR3aa: CASSSQGKGPHEQYF
d_gene: TRBD1; v_gene: TRBV19; abundance: NA; j_gene: TRBJ1-5; CDR3nt: TGTGCCAGTAGTGAACAGGGGACTGCCGGGCATTTT; CDR3aa: CASSEQGTAGHF
d_gene: NA; v_gene: TRBV7-2; abundance: NA; j_gene: TRBJ1-1; CDR3nt: TGTGCCAGCAGCTTATCCCAGTTTGGAGCTTTCTTT; CDR3aa: CASSLSQFGAFF
d_gene: TRBD2; v_gene: TRBV6-5; abundance: NA; j_gene: TRBJ2-5; CDR3nt: TGTGCCAGCAGTCCAACCGGGACTAGCGGAGAGACCCAGTACTTC; CDR3aa: CASSPTGTSGETQYF
d_gene: TRBD2; v_gene: TRBV13; abundance: NA; j_gene: TRBJ2-7; CDR3nt: TGTGCCAGCAGCTTAACACTCGGACTAGCGTCCTACGGGCAGTACTTC; CDR3aa: CASSLTLGLASYGQYF
d_gene: NA; v_gene: TRBV28; abundance: NA; j_gene: TRBJ1-2; CDR3nt: TGTGCCAGCAGTCCGGGTAAATTGGGTTATGGCTACACCTTC; CDR3aa: CASSPGKLGYGYTF
d_gene: NA; v_gene: TRBV28; abundance: NA; j_gene: TRBJ2-7; CDR3nt: TGTGCCAGCACAGGGATCTCCTACGAGCAGTACTTC; CDR3aa: CASTGISYEQYF
d_gene: NA; v_gene: TRBV13; abundance: few; j_gene: TRBJ1-3; CDR3nt: TGTGCCAGCAGCTTAGCAGGCGGGCGGGGATGGGCTGGAAACACCATATATTTT; CDR3aa: CASSLAGGRGWAGNTIYF
d_gene: NA; v_gene: TRBV4-1; abundance: NA; j_gene: TRBJ2-2; CDR3nt: TGCGCCAGCAGCCAAGGTCGCGCCCGGAGCGGGGAGCTGTTTTTT; CDR3aa: CASSQGRARSGELFF
d_gene: NA; v_gene: TRBV2; abundance: few; j_gene: TRBJ1-1; CDR3nt: TGTGCCAGCATTTGGACAGACATGAACACTGAAGCTTTCTTT; CDR3aa: CASIWTDMNTEAFF
d_gene: NA; v_gene: TRBV27; abundance: NA; j_gene: TRBJ2-5; CDR3nt: TGTGCCAGCAGTTCGACCGCCGTCGGGGGCCAGTACTTC; CDR3aa: CASSSTAVGGQYF
d_gene: TRBD1; v_gene: TRBV18; abundance: NA; j_gene: TRBJ1-3; CDR3nt: TGTGCCAGTGACAGGGGGACTGGAAACACCATATATTTT; CDR3aa: CASDRGTGNTIYF
d_gene: TRBD1; v_gene: TRBV18; abundance: NA; j_gene: TRBJ1-6; CDR3nt: TGTGCCAGCTCATTAAAGGACAGGAATTCACCCCTCCACTTT; CDR3aa: CASSLKDRNSPLHF
d_gene: NA; v_gene: TRBV7-8; abundance: NA; j_gene: TRBJ1-1; CDR3nt: TGTGCCAGCAGCATAGACGGAACTCTGGGGGCTTTCTTT; CDR3aa: CASSIDGTLGAFF
d_gene: TRBD2; v_gene: TRBV5-4; abundance: NA; j_gene: TRBJ2-1; CDR3nt: TGTGCCAGCAGCTTGGTAGCGGGAGGGGTCAATGAGCAGTTCTTC; CDR3aa: CASSLVAGGVNEQFF
d_gene: NA; v_gene: TRBV19; abundance: once; j_gene: TRBJ2-6; CDR3nt: TGTGCCAGTGGGTATCTGGGGGACACTGGGGCCAACGTCCTGACTTTC; CDR3aa: CASGYLGDTGANVLTF
d_gene: TRBD1; v_gene: TRBV4-1; abundance: NA; j_gene: TRBJ2-5; CDR3nt: TGCGCCAGCAGCAATTCGGACAGGGGATTGGAGACCCAGTACTTC; CDR3aa: CASSNSDRGLETQYF
d_gene: NA; v_gene: TRBV28; abundance: NA; j_gene: TRBJ2-7; CDR3nt: TGTGCCAGCAGTTTAGACGCCATCTCCTACGAGCAGTACTTC; CDR3aa: CASSLDAISYEQYF
d_gene: TRBD1; v_gene: TRBV7-3; abundance: few; j_gene: TRBJ1-1; CDR3nt: TGTGCCAGCAGCACCCAGGGGGACACTGAAGCTTTCTTT; CDR3aa: CASSTQGDTEAFF
d_gene: NA; v_gene: TRBV6-1; abundance: NA; j_gene: TRBJ1-4; CDR3nt: TGTGCCAGCAGTGAATTGTTGGGGGCGCCTAATGAAAAACTGTTTTTT; CDR3aa: CASSELLGAPNEKLFF
d_gene: NA; v_gene: TRBV6-5; abundance: NA; j_gene: TRBJ1-2; CDR3nt: TGTGCCAGCAGTTACTCTGGCAGGGGAAACTATGGCTACACCTTC; CDR3aa: CASSYSGRGNYGYTF
d_gene: NA; v_gene: TRBV27; abundance: NA; j_gene: TRBJ2-7; CDR3nt: TGTGCCAGCAGTTTAGAAGGGAGTTCGGGCGAGCAGTACTTC; CDR3aa: CASSLEGSSGEQYF
d_gene: NA; v_gene: TRBV25-1; abundance: few; j_gene: TRBJ1-1; CDR3nt: TGTGCCAGCAGTCACAGGGCACAGAACACTGAAGCTTTCTTT; CDR3aa: CASSHRAQNTEAFF
d_gene: TRBD1; v_gene: TRBV18; abundance: NA; j_gene: TRBJ2-3; CDR3nt: TGTGCCAGCTCACCCCCGGGACAGGTTCAAGGGACGCAGTATTTT; CDR3aa: CASSPPGQVQGTQYF
d_gene: TRBD1; v_gene: TRBV6-5; abundance: NA; j_gene: TRBJ1-2; CDR3nt: TGTGCCAGCACCACCGGGACAGGTCTCCCCACCTTC; CDR3aa: CASTTGTGLPTF
d_gene: NA; v_gene: TRBV10-3; abundance: NA; j_gene: TRBJ2-7; CDR3nt: TGTGCCATCAGTGACGACAGTACCCACGAGCAGTACTTC; CDR3aa: CAISDDSTHEQYF
d_gene: NA; v_gene: TRBV28; abundance: NA; j_gene: TRBJ1-3; CDR3nt: TGTGCCAGCAGTTCCGGGGCAGGGACTGGAAACACCATATATTTT; CDR3aa: CASSSGAGTGNTIYF
d_gene: NA; v_gene: TRBV5-4; abundance: few; j_gene: TRBJ2-3; CDR3nt: TGTGCCAGCAGCCCATCACTCGAAGCCACAGATACGCAGTATTTT; CDR3aa: CASSPSLEATDTQYF
d_gene: TRBD1; v_gene: TRBV2; abundance: NA; j_gene: TRBJ2-3; CDR3nt: TGTGCCAGCAGTAAACGACAGGGGCGCACAGATACGCAGTATTTT; CDR3aa: CASSKRQGRTDTQYF
d_gene: TRBD2; v_gene: TRBV28; abundance: NA; j_gene: TRBJ2-1; CDR3nt: TGTGCCAGCAGTCCGGGAGGGCCCGTCGGCAATGAGCAGTTCTTC; CDR3aa: CASSPGGPVGNEQFF
d_gene: TRBD2; v_gene: TRBV15; abundance: NA; j_gene: TRBJ2-1; CDR3nt: TGTGCCACCAGCAGCCGGACTAGCGGGTTCCCTTACAATGAGCAGTTCTTC; CDR3aa: CATSSRTSGFPYNEQFF
d_gene: NA; v_gene: TRBV5-1; abundance: medium-sized; j_gene: TRBJ2-2; CDR3nt: TGCGCCAGCAGCCCGGGACAGAACACCGGGGAGCTGTTTTTT; CDR3aa: CASSPGQNTGELFF
d_gene: NA; v_gene: TRBV7-6; abundance: NA; j_gene: TRBJ1-1; CDR3nt: TGTGCCAGCAGCCCGGGCCCCCGTACTGAAGCTTTCTTT; CDR3aa: CASSPGPRTEAFF
d_gene: NA; v_gene: TRBV30; abundance: NA; j_gene: TRBJ1-1; CDR3nt: TGTGCCTGGAGTGTACGTGGCAGGGGCTCCACTGAAGCTTTCTTT; CDR3aa: CAWSVRGRGSTEAFF
d_gene: TRBD1; v_gene: TRBV28; abundance: NA; j_gene: TRBJ1-1; CDR3nt: TGTGCCAGCAGTTACAGGGGCAGCGCTTTCTTT; CDR3aa: CASSYRGSAFF
d_gene: NA; v_gene: TRBV7-2; abundance: few; j_gene: TRBJ1-1; CDR3nt: TGTGCCAGCAGCTTCGTACGGAACACTGAAGCTTTCTTT; CDR3aa: CASSFVRNTEAFF
d_gene: NA; v_gene: TRBV7-3; abundance: NA; j_gene: TRBJ1-1; CDR3nt: TGTGCCAGCGCCCCGCAGCCTAGCGGACACACTGAAGCTTTCTTT; CDR3aa: CASAPQPSGHTEAFF
d_gene: TRBD1; v_gene: TRBV19; abundance: NA; j_gene: TRBJ1-5; CDR3nt: TGTGCCAGTAGTCCCCGACAGGGTTTTAACCAGCCCCAGCATTTT; CDR3aa: CASSPRQGFNQPQHF
d_gene: TRBD1; v_gene: TRBV19; abundance: NA; j_gene: TRBJ1-1; CDR3nt: TGTGCCAGTAGTATCATCCAGGACAGGGGCACTGAAGCTTTCTTT; CDR3aa: CASSIIQDRGTEAFF
d_gene: NA; v_gene: TRBV14; abundance: once; j_gene: TRBJ2-7; CDR3nt: TGTGCCAGCAGCCAAGCTGCGGAGGCAGGGCAGTACTTC; CDR3aa: CASSQAAEAGQYF
d_gene: TRBD1; v_gene: TRBV2; abundance: NA; j_gene: TRBJ2-2; CDR3nt: TGTGCCAGCAACGACAGGGGGTTGACCGGGGAGCTGTTTTTT; CDR3aa: CASNDRGLTGELFF
d_gene: NA; v_gene: TRBV28; abundance: few; j_gene: TRBJ2-2; CDR3nt: TGTGCCAGCAGCCGCGACAGGCGCACCGGGGAGCTGTTTTTT; CDR3aa: CASSRDRRTGELFF
d_gene: NA; v_gene: TRBV20-1; abundance: few; j_gene: TRBJ1-1; CDR3nt: TGCAGTGCTAGAGGACGTGATGCTTTCTTT; CDR3aa: CSARGRDAFF
d_gene: TRBD1; v_gene: TRBV19; abundance: NA; j_gene: TRBJ1-5; CDR3nt: TGTGCCAGTTTATCGGAACAGGGGAAGAGGGCCCAGCATTTT; CDR3aa: CASLSEQGKRAQHF
d_gene: NA; v_gene: TRBV4-2; abundance: NA; j_gene: TRBJ1-3; CDR3nt: TGTGCCAGCAGCCAATCCTCCTCGGAGACTGGAAACACCATATATTTT; CDR3aa: CASSQSSSETGNTIYF
d_gene: NA; v_gene: TRBV7-9; abundance: NA; j_gene: TRBJ2-5; CDR3nt: TGTGCCAGCAGCTTAGACCAAGAGACCCAGTACTTC; CDR3aa: CASSLDQETQYF
d_gene: TRBD1; v_gene: TRBV6-5; abundance: NA; j_gene: TRBJ1-1; CDR3nt: TGTGCCAGCAGTTACACCGGACAGGGAATGAAGGCTGAAGCTTTCTTT; CDR3aa: CASSYTGQGMKAEAFF
d_gene: NA; v_gene: TRBV6-1; abundance: NA; j_gene: TRBJ1-4; CDR3nt: TGTGCCAGCAGTGTCTCGGATGGGGGGGCAACTAATGAAAAACTGTTTTTT; CDR3aa: CASSVSDGGATNEKLFF
d_gene: NA; v_gene: TRBV11-2; abundance: once; j_gene: TRBJ2-3; CDR3nt: TGTGCCAGCAGCTTAATAGGAGTAGATACGCAGTATTTT; CDR3aa: CASSLIGVDTQYF
d_gene: NA; v_gene: TRBV15; abundance: NA; j_gene: TRBJ2-5; CDR3nt: TGTGCCACCAGCAGAGATAACAGGGTCGGGATAAAGACCCAGTACTTC; CDR3aa: CATSRDNRVGIKTQYF
d_gene: NA; v_gene: TRBV6-5; abundance: few; j_gene: TRBJ1-1; CDR3nt: TGTGCCAGCAGTTACACCGAGGGATCTGAAGCTTTCTTT; CDR3aa: CASSYTEGSEAFF
d_gene: NA; v_gene: TRBV27; abundance: NA; j_gene: TRBJ2-2; CDR3nt: TGTGCCAGCACCGCCACGAGGGCGAACACCGGGGAGCTGTTTTTT; CDR3aa: CASTATRANTGELFF
d_gene: TRBD2; v_gene: TRBV18; abundance: NA; j_gene: TRBJ2-3; CDR3nt: TGTGCCAGCTCACCACAAGGACTAGCGGGGTCAGATACGCAGTATTTT; CDR3aa: CASSPQGLAGSDTQYF